These T cell receptor beta chains were read from a single sample in a study of cytomegalovirus exposure and HLA in healthy donors. The assay was immunoSEQ multiplex PCR, and TCRdb's table has in-frame clones only and misses some. The data show about 160,000 clones, roughly 85% seen once. Sequencing was done on a sample of PBMCs. These receptors all stem from a man aged 18 to 29 in good health and CMV-seropositive. Each CDR3 is given with its conserved first and last residue. A D gene is named only where the DNA matches it firmly. The size entry is marked missing in some rows and otherwise reads once, few, many or a size class.

D	V	size	J	DNA	CDR3
TRBD2	TRBV7-2	NA	TRBJ2-7	TGTGCCAGCAGCCCTAGCGGACTGTTCTCCTACGAGCAGTACTTC	CASSPSGLFSYEQYF
NA	TRBV6-1	NA	TRBJ1-2	TGTGCCAGCAGTGGCGGCGGGGGATGGTATGGCTACACCTTC	CASSGGGGWYGYTF
NA	TRBV4-1	NA	TRBJ2-7	TGCGCCAGCAGCCAAGATGGAACTGAGACGGGTTGGAGCTCCTACGAGCAGTACTTC	CASSQDGTETGWSSYEQYF
NA	TRBV7-2	NA	TRBJ1-5	TGTGCCAGCAGCTTAAGTACAGGGCCTAATCAGCCCCAGCATTTT	CASSLSTGPNQPQHF
TRBD2	TRBV5-1	NA	TRBJ2-3	TGCGCCAGCAGCCAAAGCCGGACTAGCGGGGGGGCGACAGATACGCAGTATTTT	CASSQSRTSGGATDTQYF
TRBD1	TRBV7-2	NA	TRBJ1-3	TGTGCCAGCAGCACGGGACAGGCCACCTCTGGAAACACCATATATTTT	CASSTGQATSGNTIYF
TRBD2	TRBV5-1	NA	TRBJ2-5	TGCGCCAGCACTCGGCGGGGGTATGGGGAGACCCAGTACTTC	CASTRRGYGETQYF
NA	TRBV9	NA	TRBJ2-3	TGTGCCAGCAGCTCCCTAGACACAGATACGCAGTATTTT	CASSSLDTDTQYF
NA	TRBV19	NA	TRBJ2-1	TGTGCCAGTAGCACTTTCCACAATGAGCAGTTCTTC	CASSTFHNEQFF
NA	TRBV6-6	NA	TRBJ2-1	TGTGCCAGCAGCCCAGTTACTAGCTCCTACAATGAGCAGTTCTTC	CASSPVTSSYNEQFF
NA	TRBV4-3	medium-sized	TRBJ2-1	TGCGCCAGCAGCCAAGACTGGCGGGGTGGAGATGAGCAGTTCTTC	CASSQDWRGGDEQFF
NA	TRBV29-1	NA	TRBJ1-1	TGCAGCGGAGAGAACACTGAAGCTTTCTTT	CSGENTEAFF
NA	TRBV28	NA	TRBJ2-7	TGTGCCAGCAGCCGGGGGTCCCTGGGGGTTTACGAGCAGTACTTC	CASSRGSLGVYEQYF
NA	TRBV5-6	NA	TRBJ2-6	TGTGCCAGCAGCTCCACAAAATCTGGGGCCAACGGCCTGACTTTC	CASSSTKSGANGLTF
TRBD2	TRBV18	NA	TRBJ2-5	TGTGCCAGCTCACCACCTAGCGGGGGGGCACTGAAAGAGACCCAGTACTTC	CASSPPSGGALKETQYF
TRBD1	TRBV18	NA	TRBJ2-5	TGTGCCAGCTCACCACCTCTCTGGGACAGGCCATGGGGTTTACAAGAGACCCAGTACTTC	CASSPPLWDRPWGLQETQYF
NA	TRBV9	NA	TRBJ2-1	TGTGCCAGCAGCCCACCGGGGGGCTCCTCTGAGCAGTTCTTC	CASSPPGGSSEQFF
NA	TRBV27	NA	TRBJ2-3	TGTGCCAGCAGTTCATCCGAAACAATAAGCACAGATACGCAGTATTTT	CASSSSETISTDTQYF
NA	TRBV30	NA	TRBJ2-5	TGTGCCTGGAGTGTAACGGACCAAGAGACCCAGTACTTC	CAWSVTDQETQYF
NA	TRBV6-6	once	TRBJ2-2	TGTGCCGTCCATCGGACAGTGAACACCGGGGAGCTGTTTTTT	CAVHRTVNTGELFF
NA	TRBV12-5	NA	TRBJ1-5	TGTGCTAGTGGCCCCTCGAGGAAAGAGGGAGGATATAGCAATCAGCCCCAGCATTTT	CASGPSRKEGGYSNQPQHF
TRBD1	TRBV9	NA	TRBJ2-7	TGTGCCAGCAGCGCAGAGGGACAGGGTTTAATCTACGAGCAGTACTTC	CASSAEGQGLIYEQYF
TRBD1	TRBV2	NA	TRBJ1-2	TGTGCCAGCAGGGGGACAGGGGTTTACTATGGCTACACCTTC	CASRGTGVYYGYTF
NA	TRBV25-1	NA	TRBJ1-3	TGTGCCAGCAGTGACCCGGGGGCTGGAAACACCATATATTTT	CASSDPGAGNTIYF
TRBD2	TRBV11-3	NA	TRBJ2-5	TGTGCCAGCAGCTTAGATCGCGCTAGCGGGGGGTCCGTAGAGACCCAGTACTTC	CASSLDRASGGSVETQYF
NA	TRBV5-1	NA	TRBJ2-3	TGCGCCACCAGAGGGGTAAGCGTAGCAGATACGCAGTATTTT	CATRGVSVADTQYF
NA	TRBV7-3	NA	TRBJ2-1	TGTGCCAGCAGCTTAAACTTAGGGAGGGAGCAGTTCTTC	CASSLNLGREQFF
NA	TRBV6-4	NA	TRBJ2-3	TGTGCCAGCAGTGTGGGCGGCACAGATACGCAGTATTTT	CASSVGGTDTQYF
NA	TRBV5-1	NA	TRBJ2-5	TGCGCCAGCAGCTCCTCTTCGGGGGTCGTAGAGACCCAGTACTTC	CASSSSSGVVETQYF
NA	TRBV2	NA	TRBJ1-2	TGTGCCACGAGAGGCGGTGAATATGGCTACACCTTC	CATRGGEYGYTF
TRBD1	TRBV5-1	NA	TRBJ1-3	TGCGCCAGCAGCGGCGGGACAGTCAGCACAAATTCTGGAAACACCATATATTTT	CASSGGTVSTNSGNTIYF
NA	TRBV18	NA	TRBJ2-3	TGTGCCAGCTCAACGCCCCCGTTACCCTACACAGATACGCAGTATTTT	CASSTPPLPYTDTQYF
TRBD2	TRBV9	NA	TRBJ2-3	TGTGCCAGCAGCGTAAAAGCGGGGGGCACAGATACGCAGTATTTT	CASSVKAGGTDTQYF
NA	TRBV29-1	NA	TRBJ1-1	TGCAGCGTCGCCAGGGGAAATGCTGCTGAAGCTTTCTTT	CSVARGNAAEAFF
NA	TRBV18	NA	TRBJ1-4	TGTGCCAGCTCACGTGTCCAGGGTAATAATGAAAAACTGTTTTTT	CASSRVQGNNEKLFF
TRBD2	TRBV6-4	NA	TRBJ2-1	TGTGCCAGCAGTCCGACTAGCGGGGGGAATGGTGAGCAGTTCTTC	CASSPTSGGNGEQFF
NA	TRBV7-3	NA	TRBJ1-1	TGTGCCAGCTCAGCGAAGGGGTTCGGTACTGAAGCTTTCTTT	CASSAKGFGTEAFF
TRBD1	TRBV7-2	NA	TRBJ1-1	TGTGCCAGCAGGAAACAGGGGATGAACACTGAAGCTTTCTTT	CASRKQGMNTEAFF
TRBD2	TRBV5-1	NA	TRBJ2-1	TGCGCCAGCAGCGAGAATCCCAGCGGGGGGGCCGGGGAGCAGTTCTTC	CASSENPSGGAGEQFF
NA	TRBV21-1	NA	TRBJ2-5	TGTGCCAGCAGGCGGAGGGCATGTTCGGAGACCCAGTACTTC	CASRRRACSETQYF
NA	TRBV19	NA	TRBJ2-1	TGTGCCAGTAGTACCTACGGGAACCCCTACAATGAGCAGTTCTTC	CASSTYGNPYNEQFF
TRBD1	TRBV25-1	NA	TRBJ1-5	TGTGCCAGCACCGGAGGACAGGGCAATCAGCCCCAGCATTTT	CASTGGQGNQPQHF
NA	TRBV7-2	NA	TRBJ1-1	TGTGCCAGCAGCTTATATCAGGGGTCCGCTTTCTTT	CASSLYQGSAFF
TRBD1	TRBV9	NA	TRBJ1-2	TGTGCCAGCCGCGCGGGGGACAGCTATGGCTACACCTTC	CASRAGDSYGYTF
TRBD2	TRBV27	NA	TRBJ2-7	TGTGCCAGCAGTCCCCAGCGGGGGGGCGTCGAGCAGTACTTC	CASSPQRGGVEQYF
TRBD2	TRBV5-1	NA	TRBJ2-5	TGCGCCAGCAGCTCTCTCCCCGTGACTAGCGGGGGCCGTCTGGAGACCCAGTACTTC	CASSSLPVTSGGRLETQYF
TRBD2	TRBV7-2	NA	TRBJ2-5	TGTGCCAGCAGCTTACCAGCGGGGGGGCCAGAGACCCAGTACTTC	CASSLPAGGPETQYF
TRBD1	TRBV11-2	few	TRBJ1-1	TGTGCCAGCAGCAACAAGGGACAGGTGCTCTTCACTGAAGCTTTCTTT	CASSNKGQVLFTEAFF
TRBD1	TRBV23-1	NA	TRBJ1-4	TGCGCCAGCAGTGAGGGGGGGACAGGGGATGATGAAAAACTGTTTTTT	CASSEGGTGDDEKLFF
NA	TRBV19	NA	TRBJ2-5	TGTGCCAGTAAGAGTTTAGCGGAGCAAGAGACCCAGTACTTC	CASKSLAEQETQYF
TRBD1	TRBV25-1	NA	TRBJ1-4	TGTGCCAGCAGTGACGGACAGGGAGGGACCAATAATGAAAAACTGTTTTTT	CASSDGQGGTNNEKLFF
TRBD1	TRBV6-4	few	TRBJ1-2	TGTGCCAGCAGTGAACAACCGGGACAGAACTATGGCTACACCTTC	CASSEQPGQNYGYTF
NA	TRBV4-3	once	TRBJ2-3	TGCGCCAGCAGCCAAGATGTAGCGGTTAGCACAGATACGCAGTATTTT	CASSQDVAVSTDTQYF
TRBD1	TRBV11-2	NA	TRBJ1-4	TGTGCCAGCAGCTTAGTTAGGACAGGGATGACACTGTTTTTT	CASSLVRTGMTLFF
TRBD1	TRBV18	NA	TRBJ1-1	TGTGCCAGCTCACCGATAGGACAGGGGGTTTTCACTGAAGCTTTCTTT	CASSPIGQGVFTEAFF